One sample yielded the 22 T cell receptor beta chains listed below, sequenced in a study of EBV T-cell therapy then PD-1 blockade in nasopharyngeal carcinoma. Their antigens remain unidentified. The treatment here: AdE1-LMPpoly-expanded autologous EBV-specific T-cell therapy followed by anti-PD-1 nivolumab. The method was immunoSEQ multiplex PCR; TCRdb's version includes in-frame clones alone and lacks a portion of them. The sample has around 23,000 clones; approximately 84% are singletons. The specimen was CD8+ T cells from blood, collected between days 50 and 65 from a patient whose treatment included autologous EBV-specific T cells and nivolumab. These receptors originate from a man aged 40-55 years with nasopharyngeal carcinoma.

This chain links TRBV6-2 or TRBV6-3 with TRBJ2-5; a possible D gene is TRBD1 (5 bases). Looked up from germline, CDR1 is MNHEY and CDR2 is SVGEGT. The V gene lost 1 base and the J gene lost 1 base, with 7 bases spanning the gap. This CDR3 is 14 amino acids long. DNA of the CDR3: TGTGCCAGCAGTTACTTCGACAGCCAAGAGACCCAGTACTTC. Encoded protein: CASSYFDSQETQYF.

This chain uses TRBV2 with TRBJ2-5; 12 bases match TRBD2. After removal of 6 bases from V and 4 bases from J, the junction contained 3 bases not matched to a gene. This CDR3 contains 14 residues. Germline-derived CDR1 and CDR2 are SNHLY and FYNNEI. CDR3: CASRLAGGRETQYF. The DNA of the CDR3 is TGTGCCAGCAGGCTAGCGGGGGGGCGAGAGACCCAGTACTTC.

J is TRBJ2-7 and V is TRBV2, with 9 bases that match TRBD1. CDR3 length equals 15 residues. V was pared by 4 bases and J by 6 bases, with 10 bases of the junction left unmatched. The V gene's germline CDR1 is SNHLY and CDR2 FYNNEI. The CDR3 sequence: CASSALRTGVVEQYF. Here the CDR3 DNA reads TGTGCCAGCAGTGCCCTCCGGACAGGGGTCGTCGAGCAGTACTTC.

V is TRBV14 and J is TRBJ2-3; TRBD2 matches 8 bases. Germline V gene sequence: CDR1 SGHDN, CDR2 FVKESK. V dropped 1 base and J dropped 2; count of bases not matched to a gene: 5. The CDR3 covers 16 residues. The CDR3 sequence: CASSQVQRGFTDTQYF. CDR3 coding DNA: TGTGCCAGCAGCCAAGTCCAGCGGGGGTTCACAGATACGCAGTATTTT.

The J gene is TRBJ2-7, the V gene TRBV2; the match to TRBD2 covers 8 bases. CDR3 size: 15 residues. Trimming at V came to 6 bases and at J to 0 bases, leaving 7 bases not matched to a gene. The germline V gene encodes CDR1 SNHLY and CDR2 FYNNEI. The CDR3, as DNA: TGTGCCAGCAGGCTCCGAGCGGGAGACTCCTACGAGCAGTACTTC. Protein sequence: CASRLRAGDSYEQYF. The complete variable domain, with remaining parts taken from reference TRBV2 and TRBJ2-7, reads EPEVTQTPSHQVTQMGQEVILRCVPISNHLYFYWYRQILGQKVEFLVSFYNNEISEKSEIFDDQFSVERPDGSNFTLKIRSTKLEDSAMYFCASRLRAGDSYEQYFGPGTRLTVT.

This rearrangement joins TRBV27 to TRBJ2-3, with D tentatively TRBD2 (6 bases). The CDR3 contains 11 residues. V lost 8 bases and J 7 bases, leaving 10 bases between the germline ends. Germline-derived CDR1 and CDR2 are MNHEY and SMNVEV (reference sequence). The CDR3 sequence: CASSGGNTQYF. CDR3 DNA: TGTGCCAGCTCAGGCGGGAATACGCAGTATTTT.

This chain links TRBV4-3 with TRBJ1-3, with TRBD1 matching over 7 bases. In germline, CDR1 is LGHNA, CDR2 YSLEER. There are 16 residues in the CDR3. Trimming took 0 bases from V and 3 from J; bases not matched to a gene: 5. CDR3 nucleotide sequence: TGCGCCAGCAGCCAAGATAGACAGGGAGGTGGAAACACCATATATTTT. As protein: CASSQDRQGGGNTIYF.

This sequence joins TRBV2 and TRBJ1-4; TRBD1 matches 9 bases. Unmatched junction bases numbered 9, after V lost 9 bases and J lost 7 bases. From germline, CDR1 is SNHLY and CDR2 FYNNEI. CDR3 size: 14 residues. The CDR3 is CARRRGQGGEKLFF. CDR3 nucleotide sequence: TGTGCCAGGCGGCGGGGACAGGGTGGTGAAAAACTGTTTTTT.

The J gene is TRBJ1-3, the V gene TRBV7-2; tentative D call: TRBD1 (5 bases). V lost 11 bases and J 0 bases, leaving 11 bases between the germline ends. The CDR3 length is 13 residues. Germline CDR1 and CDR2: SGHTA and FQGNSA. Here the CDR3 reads CAGGDGSGNTIYF. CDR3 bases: TGTGCCGGAGGGGATGGCTCTGGAAACACCATATATTTT.

CDR3 nucleotide sequence: TGTGCCAGCAGCTCGGCCGGGACAGCCCCCTACGAGCAGTACTTC. As protein: CASSSAGTAPYEQYF. The chain recombines TRBV7-2 with TRBJ2-7; TRBD1 matches 7 bases. Trimming removed 4 bases from V and 2 bases from J; junction bases left unmatched: 8. From germline, CDR1 is SGHTA and CDR2 FQGNSA. The CDR3 loop spans 15 amino acids.

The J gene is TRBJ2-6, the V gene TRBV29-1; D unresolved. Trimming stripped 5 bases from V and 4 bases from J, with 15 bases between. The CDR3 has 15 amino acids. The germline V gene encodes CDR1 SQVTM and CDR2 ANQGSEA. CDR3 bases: TGCAGCGTTCCCTCAAAGGGCAACGGGGCCAACGTCCTGACTTTC. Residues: CSVPSKGNGANVLTF.

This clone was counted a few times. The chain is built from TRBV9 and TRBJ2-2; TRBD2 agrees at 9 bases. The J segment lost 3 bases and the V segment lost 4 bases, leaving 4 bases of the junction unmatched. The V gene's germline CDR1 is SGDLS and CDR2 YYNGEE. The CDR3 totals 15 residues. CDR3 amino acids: CASSLAGGYTGELFF. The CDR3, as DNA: TGTGCCAGCAGCCTGGCGGGGGGGTACACCGGGGAGCTGTTTTTT.

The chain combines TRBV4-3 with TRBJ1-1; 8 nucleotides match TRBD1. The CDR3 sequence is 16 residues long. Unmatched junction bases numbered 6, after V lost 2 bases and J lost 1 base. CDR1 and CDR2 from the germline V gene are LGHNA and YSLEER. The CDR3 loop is CASSQQRTGTNTEAFF. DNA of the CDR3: TGCGCCAGCAGCCAACAACGGACAGGGACGAACACTGAAGCTTTCTTT.

CDR3 coding DNA: TGCGCCAGCAGTCAATCAGGGGGCGCAGATACGCAGTATTTT. It encodes CASSQSGGADTQYF. The chain links TRBV23-1 to TRBJ2-3; 7 bases map to TRBD1. TRBV23-1 is sorted into the ORF group, with uncertain function. The CDR3 is made up of 14 amino acids. V shed 0 bases, J shed 4 bases, and the junction held 1 base outside the gene matches.

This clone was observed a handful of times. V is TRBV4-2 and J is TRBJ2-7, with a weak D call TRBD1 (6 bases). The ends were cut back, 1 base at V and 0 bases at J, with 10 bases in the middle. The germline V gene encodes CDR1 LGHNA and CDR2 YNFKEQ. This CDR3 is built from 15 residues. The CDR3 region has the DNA TGTGCCAGCAGCCAAGTGGAGGACAGCTCCTACGAGCAGTACTTC. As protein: CASSQVEDSSYEQYF.

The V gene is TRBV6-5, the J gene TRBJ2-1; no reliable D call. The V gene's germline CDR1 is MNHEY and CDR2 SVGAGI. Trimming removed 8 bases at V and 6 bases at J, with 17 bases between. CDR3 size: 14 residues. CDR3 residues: CASESGTRSNEQFF. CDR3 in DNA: TGTGCCAGCGAATCAGGAACCCGAAGCAATGAGCAGTTCTTC.

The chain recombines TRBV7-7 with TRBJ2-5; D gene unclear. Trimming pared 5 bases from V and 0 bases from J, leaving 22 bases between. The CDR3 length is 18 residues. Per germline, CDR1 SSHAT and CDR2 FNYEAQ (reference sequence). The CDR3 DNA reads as TGTGCCAGCAGCCTTCGACAATTGGGCGGAGCCTACCAAGAGACCCAGTACTTC. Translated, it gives CASSLRQLGGAYQETQYF.

The CDR3 region is CASSQGRRTAYGYTF. CDR3 sequence (DNA): TGTGCCAGCAGCCAAGGTCGGCGGACCGCTTATGGCTACACCTTC. This chain connects TRBV4-2 to TRBJ1-2, with D unresolved. This CDR3 has 15 amino acids. V lost 1 base, J lost 5 bases, and 14 bases lay in between. Germline CDR1 is LGHNA and CDR2 is YNFKEQ.

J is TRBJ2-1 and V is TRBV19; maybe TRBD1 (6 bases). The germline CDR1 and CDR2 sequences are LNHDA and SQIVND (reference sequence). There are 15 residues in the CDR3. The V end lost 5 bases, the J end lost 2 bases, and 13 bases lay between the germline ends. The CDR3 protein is CASSPSTGPYNEQFF. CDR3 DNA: TGTGCCAGTAGTCCTTCGACAGGACCCTACAATGAGCAGTTCTTC.

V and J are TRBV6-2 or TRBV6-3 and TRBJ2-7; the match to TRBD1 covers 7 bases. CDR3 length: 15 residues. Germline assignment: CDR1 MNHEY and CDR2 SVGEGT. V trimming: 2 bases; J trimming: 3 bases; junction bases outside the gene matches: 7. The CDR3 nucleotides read TGTGCCAGCAGTTACATATGGGACAGAGACTACGAGCAGTACTTC. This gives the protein CASSYIWDRDYEQYF.

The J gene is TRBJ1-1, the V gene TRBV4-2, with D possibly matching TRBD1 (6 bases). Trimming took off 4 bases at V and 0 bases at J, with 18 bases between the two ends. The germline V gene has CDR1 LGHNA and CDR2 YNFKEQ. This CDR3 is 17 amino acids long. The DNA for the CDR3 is TGTGCCAGCAGCCTCCCGGGGGAAGGGGGTCTGAACACTGAAGCTTTCTTT. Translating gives CASSLPGEGGLNTEAFF.

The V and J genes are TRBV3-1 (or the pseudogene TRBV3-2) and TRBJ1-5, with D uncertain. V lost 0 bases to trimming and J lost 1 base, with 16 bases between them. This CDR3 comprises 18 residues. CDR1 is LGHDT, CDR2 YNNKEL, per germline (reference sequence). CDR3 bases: TGTGCCAGCAGCCAAGAGCCCGGCGAGGGAAGAAGCAATCAGCCCCAGCATTTT. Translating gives CASSQEPGEGRSNQPQHF.